These 19 T cell receptor beta chains were sequenced from one sample in a study of blood T cell repertoires in COVID-19. This table comes from immunoSEQ multiplex PCR, and its TCRdb copy is limited to in-frame clones, with some not included. Of roughly 400,000 clones in the sample, about 89% were seen once. Sequencing used peripheral blood. Receptors originate from a woman in her sixties or seventies with COVID-19, enrolled during active disease.

In this sample, this clone turned up a few times. The chain combines TRBV7-8 with TRBJ1-1, with TRBD1 as a possible D gene (5 bases). Germline CDR1 is SGHVS and CDR2 is FQNEAQ. Trimming stripped 5 bases from V and 0 bases from J, with 13 bases between. The CDR3 extends over 15 amino acids. CDR3 protein: CASSARQSMNTEAFF. The CDR3, as DNA: TGTGCCAGCAGCGCTCGACAGTCCATGAACACTGAAGCTTTCTTT.

This chain links TRBV11-2 with TRBJ2-7, with 8 bases fitting TRBD1. J was trimmed by 2 bases and V by 5 bases; bases with no gene match: 11. The CDR3 contains 16 residues. The germline V gene encodes CDR1 SGHAT and CDR2 FQNNGV. CDR3 coding DNA: TGTGCCAGCAGCCGTACCTCCGGGACAGGTACCTACGAGCAGTACTTC. It specifies CASSRTSGTGTYEQYF.

The chain has TRBV5-4 and TRBJ2-1; 12 positions agree with TRBD1. Germline V gene data show CDR1 as SGHNT and CDR2 as YYREEE (reference sequence). The CDR3 totals 16 residues. The ends lost 4 bases at V and 6 bases at J; junction bases unmatched: 8. DNA for the CDR3: TGTGCCAGCAGCAAAATACCGGGACAGGGGGCCAATGAGCAGTTCTTC. Translation: CASSKIPGQGANEQFF.

This clone was counted only a few times. This same CDR3 is encoded by further DNA sequences in the sample. This sequence joins TRBV3-1 (or the pseudogene TRBV3-2) and TRBJ2-2; TRBD1 agrees at 7 bases. The CDR3 is 13 amino acids. The V and J ends lost 6 bases and 6 bases, in that order; junction bases with no gene match: 4. Germline CDR1 LGHDT, CDR2 YNNKEL (reference sequence). Here the CDR3 DNA reads TGTGCCAGCAGTCGACAGGGCTCCGGGGAGCTGTTTTTT. It is translated as CASSRQGSGELFF.

This clone was seen a single time. The chain is built from TRBV10-2 and TRBJ1-1, with 8 positions matching TRBD1. Per the germline V gene, CDR1 is WSHSY and CDR2 is SAAADI. The junction had 13 bases not matched to a gene; V was cut back by 2 bases and J by 8 bases. The CDR3 is 16 amino acids. The CDR3 DNA reads as TGCGCCAGCAGTGAGCCCTCTGGACAGGGTCGTGGAGAAGCTTTCTTT. This gives the protein CASSEPSGQGRGEAFF.

The chain uses TRBV9 and TRBJ2-2; 9 bases map to TRBD1. The CDR3 has 17 amino acids. In germline, CDR1 is SGDLS, CDR2 YYNGEE. The V gene end was trimmed by 3 bases and the J gene end by 2 bases; junction bases not matched to a gene: 8. CDR3 sequence: CASSGRRGQGNTGELFF. The CDR3 DNA follows: TGTGCCAGCAGCGGTCGGCGGGGACAGGGTAACACCGGGGAGCTGTTTTTT.

A single count supports this clone. The V and J genes are TRBV18 and TRBJ1-5; weak D call: TRBD1 (5 bases). Trimming shortened V by 4 bases and J by 2 bases, and 18 bases separated the two germline ends. Germline loops: CDR1 KGHSH, CDR2 LQKENI. The CDR3 loop spans 17 amino acids. CDR3 nucleotide sequence: TGTGCCAGCTCACTTCCATTCACCAGGGAGGGCAATCAGCCCCAGCATTTT. The encoded protein is CASSLPFTREGNQPQHF.

The J gene is TRBJ1-2, the V gene TRBV6-1, with TRBD1 matching 8 bases. The CDR3 contains 13 residues. Germline CDR1 MNHNS, CDR2 SASEGT. Trimming removed 1 base from V and 8 bases from J; junction bases left unmatched: 3. The CDR3 loop is CASSEGDRGGYTF. DNA for the CDR3: TGTGCCAGCAGTGAAGGAGACAGGGGAGGCTACACCTTC.

This clone was counted only a few times. The chain combines TRBV7-9 with TRBJ1-2; TRBD1 agrees at 8 bases. The CDR3 contains 13 residues. Germline V gene data show CDR1 as SEHNR and CDR2 as FQNEAQ (reference sequence). J lost 8 bases, V lost 1 base, and 3 bases had no gene match. This CDR3 is CASSLVTGDGYTF. The CDR3 DNA is TGTGCCAGCAGCTTAGTGACAGGGGACGGCTACACCTTC. Drawing the rest from reference TRBV7-9 and TRBJ1-2, the complete variable domain is DTGVSQNPRHKITKRGQNVTFRCDPISEHNRLYWYRQTLGQGPEFLTYFQNEAQLEKSRLLSDRFSAERPKGSFSTLEIQRTEQGDSAMYLCASSLVTGDGYTFGSGTRLTVV.

V usage is TRBV18 and J usage is TRBJ1-6; D call uncertain. Trimming left V 8 bases short and J 0 bases short, with 8 bases between. Germline CDR1 KGHSH, CDR2 LQKENI. The CDR3 totals 14 residues. The chain's CDR3 is CASATSSYNSPLHF. The CDR3 DNA follows: TGTGCCAGCGCCACTAGCTCCTATAATTCACCCCTCCACTTT.

The V and J genes are TRBV30 and TRBJ1-6, with D uncertain. This CDR3 has 12 residues. Germline lookup yields CDR1 GTSNPN and CDR2 SVGIG (reference sequence). Trimming cost V 5 bases and J 7 bases, with 9 bases left between them. DNA for the CDR3: TGTGCCTGGGGGCGGTCAAATTCACCCCTCCACTTT. Encoded protein: CAWGRSNSPLHF.

CDR3 sequence reads: CASSREGGPYSTDTQYF. The CDR3 nucleotides read TGCGCCAGCAGTCGGGAGGGGGGGCCCTACTCCACAGATACGCAGTATTTT. This chain joins TRBV10-2 and TRBJ2-3, with TRBD2 matching over 8 bases. V was pared by 5 bases and J by 2 bases, with 12 bases of the junction left unmatched. The CDR3 has 17 residues. In germline, CDR1 is WSHSY, CDR2 SAAADI.

The chain uses TRBV4-1 and TRBJ2-7; D is possibly TRBD1 (6 bases). CDR3 length: 15 amino acids. The V end lost 0 bases, the J end lost 3 bases, and 12 bases lay between the germline ends. Germline V gene data show CDR1 as MGHRA and CDR2 as YSYEKL. The CDR3 bases are TGCGCCAGCAGCCAAGAAGGTGACAGGTACTACGAGCAGTACTTC. Translating it yields CASSQEGDRYYEQYF.

V gene TRBV2 combines with J gene TRBJ2-3; 14 nucleotides line up with TRBD2. With 0 bases clipped from V and 7 bases from J, the junction kept 9 bases outside the gene matches. The CDR3 covers 18 residues. The germline gives CDR1 SNHLY, CDR2 FYNNEI. The CDR3 DNA reads as TGTGCCAGCAGTGAAGCGGGCAAGACTAGCGGGGGGGCCCATACGCAGTATTTT. Translation: CASSEAGKTSGGAHTQYF.

J is TRBJ2-7 and V is TRBV12-3 or TRBV12-4; no clear D. CDR3 length equals 13 residues. V lost 3 bases and J lost 2, with 8 bases in between. The CDR3 loop is CASSLWQTYEQYF. CDR3 DNA: TGTGCCAGCAGTTTGTGGCAAACCTACGAGCAGTACTTC.

The chain recombines TRBV3-1 (or the pseudogene TRBV3-2) with TRBJ1-6, with 8 bases matching TRBD1. The germline V gene has CDR1 LGHDT and CDR2 YNNKEL (reference sequence). This CDR3 contains 16 residues. Trimming cost V 3 bases and J 9 bases; bases outside gene matches: 10. The CDR3 nucleotides read TGTGCCAGCAGCCAGCATCCGGGACAGGTTGGTTCACCCCTCCACTTT. Translation: CASSQHPGQVGSPLHF.

The sample holds a few counts of this clone. The rearrangement joins TRBV3-1 (or the pseudogene TRBV3-2) to TRBJ1-2; D unclear. V gave up 1 base and J gave up 8 bases, with 17 bases separating them. There are 15 residues in the CDR3. Germline CDR1 is LGHDT and CDR2 is YNNKEL (reference sequence). The chain's CDR3 is CASSQVRSPAGGYTF. Written as DNA, the CDR3 is TGTGCCAGCAGCCAAGTTAGGTCACCCGCGGGAGGCTACACCTTC.

This chain connects TRBV10-3 to TRBJ1-6, with D unclear. V was pared by 7 bases and J by 6 bases, with 16 bases between. CDR3 length equals 15 residues. Germline CDR1 is ENHRY and CDR2 is SYGVKD. The CDR3 coding sequence is TGTGCCATCAAAGGAAGCGGGTGGGGTAATTCACCCCTCCACTTT. Translation gives CAIKGSGWGNSPLHF.

This clone was observed a few times. The chain recombines TRBV7-9 with TRBJ2-7, with D possibly matching TRBD2 (5 bases). The germline V gene has CDR1 SEHNR and CDR2 FQNEAQ (reference sequence). Trimming removed 5 bases at V and 6 bases at J, with 29 bases between. The CDR3 spans 18 residues. The CDR3 DNA reads as TGTGCCAGCAGCCCTCAGAAATCCATTACGGGAACTAGGAGCGAGCAGTACTTC. Protein product: CASSPQKSITGTRSEQYF.